Sequencing of this TCR beta chain was carried out in a study of Ad26.COV2.S vaccination and SARS-CoV-2 variants. The method was immunoSEQ multiplex PCR; TCRdb's version includes in-frame clones alone and lacks a portion of them. The data show 400,000 to 450,000 clones, roughly 90% seen once. V was shortened by 10 bases and J by 4 bases, with 14 bases between the two germline ends. CDR1 SEHNR and CDR2 FQNEAQ come from the germline V gene (reference sequence). This CDR3 contains 12 residues. Treatment described: roughly 18 received Ad26.COV2.S at low or high dose, single or two shots; 5 received placebo; per-sample allocation not given. Each sample was drawn 63 days after the first injection (of vaccine or placebo). Donor was an adult aged 18-55 years in Boston.

The sequencing used peripheral blood, collected in a trial of Ad26.COV2.S vaccine versus placebo. This chain connects TRBV7-9 to TRBJ2-7; the D gene is possibly TRBD1 (6 bases). This TCR derives from a person aged 18-65 years who received the Ad26.COV2.S COVID-19 vaccine or a placebo. The CDR3 DNA sequence: TGTGCCACCCAACAGGGTCTGTACGAGCAGTACTTC. Translated, it gives CATQQGLYEQYF.